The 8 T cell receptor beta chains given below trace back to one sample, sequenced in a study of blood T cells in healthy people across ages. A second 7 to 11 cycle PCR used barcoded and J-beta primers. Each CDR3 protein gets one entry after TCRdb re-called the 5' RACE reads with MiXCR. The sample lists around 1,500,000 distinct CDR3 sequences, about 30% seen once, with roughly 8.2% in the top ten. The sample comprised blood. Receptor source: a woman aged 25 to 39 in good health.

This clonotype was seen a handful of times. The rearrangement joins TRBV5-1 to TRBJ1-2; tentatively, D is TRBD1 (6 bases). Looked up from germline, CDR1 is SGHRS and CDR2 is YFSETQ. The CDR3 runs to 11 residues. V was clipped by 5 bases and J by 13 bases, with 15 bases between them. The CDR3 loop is CASRDGQHVTF. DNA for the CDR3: TGCGCCAGCAGAGACGGACAGCACGTCACCTTC.

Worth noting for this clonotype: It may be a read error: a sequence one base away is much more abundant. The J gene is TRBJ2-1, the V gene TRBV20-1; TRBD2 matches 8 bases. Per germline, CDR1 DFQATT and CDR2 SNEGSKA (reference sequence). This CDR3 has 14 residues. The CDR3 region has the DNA TGCAGTGCTGCCCACGGGAGGGCCCACAATGGGCAGTTCTTC. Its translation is CSAAHGRAHNGQFF.

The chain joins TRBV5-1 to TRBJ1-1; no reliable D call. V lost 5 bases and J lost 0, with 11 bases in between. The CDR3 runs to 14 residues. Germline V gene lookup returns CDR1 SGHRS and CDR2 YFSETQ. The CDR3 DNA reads TGCGCCAGCAGGCAGGAGGTGATGAACACTGAAGCTTTCTTT. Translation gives CASRQEVMNTEAFF.

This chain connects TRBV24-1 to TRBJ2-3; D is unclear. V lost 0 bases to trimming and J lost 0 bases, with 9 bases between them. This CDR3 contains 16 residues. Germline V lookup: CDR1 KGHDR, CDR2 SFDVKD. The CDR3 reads CATSDLPGRSTDTQYF. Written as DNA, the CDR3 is TGTGCCACCAGTGATTTGCCTGGCAGGAGCACAGATACGCAGTATTTT.

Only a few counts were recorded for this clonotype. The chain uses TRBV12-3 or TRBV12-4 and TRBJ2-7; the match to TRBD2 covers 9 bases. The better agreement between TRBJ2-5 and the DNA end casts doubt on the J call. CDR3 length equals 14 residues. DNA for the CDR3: TGTGCCAGCAGTTGGGGAGCGGGAGGCAGGACCCAGTACTTC. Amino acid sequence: CASSWGAGGRTQYF.

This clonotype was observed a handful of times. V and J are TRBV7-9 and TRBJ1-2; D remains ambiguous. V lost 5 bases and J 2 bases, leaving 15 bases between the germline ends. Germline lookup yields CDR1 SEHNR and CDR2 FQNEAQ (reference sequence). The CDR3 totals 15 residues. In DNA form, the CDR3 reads TGTGCCAGCAGCCGATCGACACAGCCCAACTATGGCTACACCTTC. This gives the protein CASSRSTQPNYGYTF. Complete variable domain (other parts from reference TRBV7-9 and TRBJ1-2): DTGVSQNPRHKITKRGQNVTFRCDPISEHNRLYWYRQTLGQGPEFLTYFQNEAQLEKSRLLSDRFSAERPKGSFSTLEIQRTEQGDSAMYLCASSRSTQPNYGYTFGSGTRLTVV.

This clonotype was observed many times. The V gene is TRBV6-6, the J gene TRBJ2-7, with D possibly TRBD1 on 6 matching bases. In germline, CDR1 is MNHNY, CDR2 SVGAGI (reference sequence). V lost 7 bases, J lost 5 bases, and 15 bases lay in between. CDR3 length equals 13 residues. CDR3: CASIRTGFNEQYF. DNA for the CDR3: TGTGCCAGCATCCGAACAGGGTTCAACGAGCAGTACTTC.

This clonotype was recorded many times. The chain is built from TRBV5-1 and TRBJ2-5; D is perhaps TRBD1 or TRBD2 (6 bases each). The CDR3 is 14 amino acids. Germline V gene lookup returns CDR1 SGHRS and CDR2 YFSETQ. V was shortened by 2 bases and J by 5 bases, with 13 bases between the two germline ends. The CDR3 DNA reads TGCGCCAGCAGCTTACGGGGGCGCGCGGAGACCCAGTACTTC. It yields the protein CASSLRGRAETQYF. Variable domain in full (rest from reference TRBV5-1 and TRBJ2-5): KAGVTQTPRYLIKTRGQQVTLSCSPISGHRSVSWYQQTPGQGLQFLFEYFSETQRNKGNFPGRFSGRQFSNSRSEMNVSTLELGDSALYLCASSLRGRAETQYFGPGTRLLVL.